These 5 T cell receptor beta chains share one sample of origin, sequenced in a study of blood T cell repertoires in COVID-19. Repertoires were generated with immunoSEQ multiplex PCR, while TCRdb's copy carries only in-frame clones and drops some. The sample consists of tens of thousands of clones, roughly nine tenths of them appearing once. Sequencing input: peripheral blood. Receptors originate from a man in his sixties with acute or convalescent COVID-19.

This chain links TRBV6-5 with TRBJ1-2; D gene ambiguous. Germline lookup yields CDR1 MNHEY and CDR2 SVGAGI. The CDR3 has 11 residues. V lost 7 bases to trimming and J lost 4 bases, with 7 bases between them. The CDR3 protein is CASTAGYGYTF. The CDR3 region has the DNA TGTGCCAGCACGGCAGGCTATGGCTACACCTTC.

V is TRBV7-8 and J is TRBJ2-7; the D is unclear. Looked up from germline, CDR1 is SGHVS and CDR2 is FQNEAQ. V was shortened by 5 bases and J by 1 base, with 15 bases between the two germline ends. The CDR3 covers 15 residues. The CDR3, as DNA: TGTGCCAGCAGCCCCACGGCGGTGCGTTCCTACGAGCAGTACTTC. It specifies CASSPTAVRSYEQYF.

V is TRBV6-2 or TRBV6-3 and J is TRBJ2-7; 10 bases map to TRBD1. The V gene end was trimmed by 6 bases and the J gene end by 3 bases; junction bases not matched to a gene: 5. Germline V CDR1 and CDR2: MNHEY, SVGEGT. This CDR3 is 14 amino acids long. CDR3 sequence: CASSKGQGGYEQYF. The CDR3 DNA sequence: TGTGCCAGCAGCAAAGGACAGGGGGGCTACGAGCAGTACTTC.

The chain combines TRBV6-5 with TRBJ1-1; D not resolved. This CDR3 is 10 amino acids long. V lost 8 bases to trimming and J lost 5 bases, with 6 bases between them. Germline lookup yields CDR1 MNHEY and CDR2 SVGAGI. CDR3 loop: CASGKTEAFF. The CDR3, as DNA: TGTGCCAGCGGCAAGACTGAAGCTTTCTTT.

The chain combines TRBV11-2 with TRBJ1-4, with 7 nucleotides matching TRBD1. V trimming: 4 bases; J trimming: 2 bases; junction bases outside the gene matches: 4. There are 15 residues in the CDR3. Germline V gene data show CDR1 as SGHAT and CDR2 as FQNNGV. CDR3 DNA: TGTGCCAGCAGCTCCCAGGGGGTCACTAATGAAAAACTGTTTTTT. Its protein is CASSSQGVTNEKLFF.